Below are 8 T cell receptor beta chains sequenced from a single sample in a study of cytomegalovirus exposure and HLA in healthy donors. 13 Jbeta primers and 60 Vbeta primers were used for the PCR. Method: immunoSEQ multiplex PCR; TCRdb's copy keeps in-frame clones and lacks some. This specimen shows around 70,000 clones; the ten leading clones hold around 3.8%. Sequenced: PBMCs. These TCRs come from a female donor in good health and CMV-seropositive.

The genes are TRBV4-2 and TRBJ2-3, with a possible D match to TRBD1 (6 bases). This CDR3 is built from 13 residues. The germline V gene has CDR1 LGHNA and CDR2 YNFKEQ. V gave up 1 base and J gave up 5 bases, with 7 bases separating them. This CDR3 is CASSQGGGDTQYF. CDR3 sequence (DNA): TGTGCCAGCAGCCAAGGAGGGGGAGATACGCAGTATTTT.

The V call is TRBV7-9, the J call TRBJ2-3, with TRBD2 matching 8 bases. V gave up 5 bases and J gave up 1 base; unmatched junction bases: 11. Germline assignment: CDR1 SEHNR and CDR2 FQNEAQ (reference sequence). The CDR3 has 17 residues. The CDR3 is CASSNGRAGARTDTQYF. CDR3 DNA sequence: TGTGCCAGCAGCAATGGAAGAGCGGGAGCCCGCACAGATACGCAGTATTTT. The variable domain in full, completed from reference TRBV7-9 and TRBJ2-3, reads DTGVSQNPRHKITKRGQNVTFRCDPISEHNRLYWYRQTLGQGPEFLTYFQNEAQLEKSRLLSDRFSAERPKGSFSTLEIQRTEQGDSAMYLCASSNGRAGARTDTQYFGPGTRLTVL.

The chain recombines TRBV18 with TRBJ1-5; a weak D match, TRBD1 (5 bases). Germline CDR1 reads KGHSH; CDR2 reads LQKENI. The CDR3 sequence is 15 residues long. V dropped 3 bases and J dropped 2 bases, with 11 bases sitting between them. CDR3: CASSPAGPRNQPQHF. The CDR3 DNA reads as TGTGCCAGCTCACCCGCAGGGCCTCGCAATCAGCCCCAGCATTTT.

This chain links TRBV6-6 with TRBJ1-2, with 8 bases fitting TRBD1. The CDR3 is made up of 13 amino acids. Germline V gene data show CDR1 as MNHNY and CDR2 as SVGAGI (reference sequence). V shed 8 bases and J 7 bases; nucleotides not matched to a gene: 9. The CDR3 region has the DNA TGTGCCAGCGTTGAGACAGGGGATTCTGGCTACACCTTC. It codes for CASVETGDSGYTF.

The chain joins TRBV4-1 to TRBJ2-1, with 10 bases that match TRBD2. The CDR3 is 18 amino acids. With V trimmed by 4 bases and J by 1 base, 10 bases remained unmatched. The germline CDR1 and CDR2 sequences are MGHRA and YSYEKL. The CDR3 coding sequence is TGCGCCAGCAGCCCCCACGGTAGCGGGGGGTCGTCCTACAATGAGCAGTTCTTC. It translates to CASSPHGSGGSSYNEQFF.

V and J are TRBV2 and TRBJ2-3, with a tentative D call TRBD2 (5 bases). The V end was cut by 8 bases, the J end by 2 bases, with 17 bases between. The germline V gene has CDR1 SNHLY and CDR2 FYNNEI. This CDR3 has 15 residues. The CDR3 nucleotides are TGTGCCAGCCAAGCTCTCGGGGTAATCACAGATACGCAGTATTTT. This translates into CASQALGVITDTQYF.

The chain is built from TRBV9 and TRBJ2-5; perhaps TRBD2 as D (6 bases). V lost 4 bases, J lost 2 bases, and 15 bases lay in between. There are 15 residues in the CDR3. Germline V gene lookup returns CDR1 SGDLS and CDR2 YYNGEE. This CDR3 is CASSTPMAGQETQYF. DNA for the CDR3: TGTGCCAGCAGCACCCCTATGGCGGGGCAAGAGACCCAGTACTTC.

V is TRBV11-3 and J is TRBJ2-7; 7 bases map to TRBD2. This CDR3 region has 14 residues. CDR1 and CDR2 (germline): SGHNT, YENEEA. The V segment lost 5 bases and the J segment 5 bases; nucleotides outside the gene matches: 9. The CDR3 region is CASSPERGRNEQYF. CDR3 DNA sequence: TGTGCCAGCAGCCCCGAGCGGGGAAGGAACGAGCAGTACTTC.